These T cell receptor beta chains were read from a single sample in a study of PD-1 blockade in classical Hodgkin lymphoma. TCRdb's table, derived via immunoSEQ multiplex PCR, lists solely in-frame clones and lacks some. The sample gives 20,000 to 25,000 clones, 81% of which show up once; about a fifth is in the top ten. The starting material was peripheral blood mononuclear cells (PBMCs), obtained before the fourth cycle of nivolumab. These receptor sequences come from a human donor with classical Hodgkin lymphoma. CDR3s include the opening cysteine and the closing phenylalanine or tryptophan. The order of the fields is D gene, clone size, J gene, V gene, CDR3 protein, CDR3 DNA. D genes are given only for firm matches. Clone size is not always given. Where it is, it says once, few, many or a class for expanded clones.

.	once	TRBJ2-1	TRBV19	CASTSGTLLNNEQFF	TGTGCCAGTACTTCCGGGACTCTACTCAACAATGAGCAGTTCTTC
.	.	TRBJ1-1	TRBV29-1	CSVDGTLNTEAFF	TGCAGCGTTGACGGCACTTTGAACACTGAAGCTTTCTTT
.	.	TRBJ1-6	TRBV30	CAWVAGGRGSPLHF	TGTGCCTGGGTGGCGGGGGGAAGAGGGTCACCCCTCCACTTT
.	.	TRBJ2-1	TRBV6-4	CASSERPTNEQFF	TGTGCCAGCAGTGAGCGGCCCACCAATGAGCAGTTCTTC
TRBD2	.	TRBJ2-5	TRBV7-2	CASSLVPSGGMGEETQYF	TGTGCCAGCAGCTTAGTCCCTAGCGGGGGTATGGGTGAAGAGACCCAGTACTTC
.	.	TRBJ2-1	TRBV6-5	CASSYIHREGYNEQFF	TGTGCCAGCAGTTACATCCACAGGGAGGGCTACAATGAGCAGTTCTTC
TRBD1	.	TRBJ1-2	TRBV9	CASSVQGVGYTF	TGTGCCAGCAGCGTTCAGGGGGTCGGCTACACCTTC
TRBD2	.	TRBJ2-1	TRBV18	CASSPREGLGWGSYNEQFF	TGTGCCAGCTCACCAAGGGAGGGGCTGGGCTGGGGCTCCTACAATGAGCAGTTCTTC
TRBD2	.	TRBJ2-1	TRBV4-1	CASSQLAGGIYNEQFF	TGCGCCAGCAGCCAATTAGCGGGGGGTATATACAATGAGCAGTTCTTC
.	.	TRBJ2-7	TRBV10-3	CAISRLTGTSYEQYF	TGTGCCATCAGCCGTCTTACCGGGACCTCCTACGAGCAGTACTTC
TRBD2	.	TRBJ2-7	TRBV5-5	CASSLAAGVSYEQYF	TGTGCCAGCAGCTTGGCGGCGGGAGTATCCTACGAGCAGTACTTC
.	.	TRBJ1-6	TRBV30	CAWSVQVSPSPLHF	TGTGCCTGGAGTGTTCAGGTGTCACCTTCACCCCTCCACTTT
TRBD1	.	TRBJ1-5	TRBV19	CASSNLHGRGRSQPQHF	TGTGCCAGTAGTAATTTGCATGGTAGGGGGCGAAGTCAGCCCCAGCATTTT
TRBD2	.	TRBJ2-7	TRBV13	CASSSHGGGTYEQYF	TGTGCCAGCAGCTCCCATGGCGGGGGAACCTACGAGCAGTACTTC
.	.	TRBJ1-6	TRBV6-1	CASSEVVLSPLHF	TGTGCCAGCAGTGAAGTGGTCCTTTCACCCCTCCACTTT
.	.	TRBJ2-1	TRBV5-1	CASSSARSYNEQFF	TGCGCCAGCAGCTCGGCCCGCTCCTACAATGAGCAGTTCTTC
.	.	TRBJ1-4	TRBV20-1	CSARVSEKLFF	TGCAGTGCCAGGGTATCCGAAAAACTGTTTTTT
.	few	TRBJ2-5	TRBV28	CASSPQSIQETQYF	TGTGCCAGCAGCCCTCAGTCTATCCAAGAGACCCAGTACTTC
TRBD1	.	TRBJ2-5	TRBV11-2	CASSLGRDRAIQETQYF	TGTGCCAGCAGCTTAGGCCGGGACAGAGCAATACAAGAGACCCAGTACTTC
TRBD1	.	TRBJ2-3	TRBV18	CASSPADRFGDTQYF	TGTGCCAGCTCACCTGCGGACAGGTTTGGAGATACGCAGTATTTT
.	.	TRBJ2-7	TRBV9	CASSPQDRGGYEQYF	TGTGCCAGCAGCCCTCAGGACAGAGGGGGCTACGAGCAGTACTTC
TRBD2	.	TRBJ2-7	TRBV7-9	CASSGSGSTSYEQYF	TGTGCCAGCAGCGGCAGCGGGAGCACCTCCTACGAGCAGTACTTC